Sequencing of this T cell receptor beta chain was carried out in a study of Graves' ophthalmopathy and Graves' hyperthyroidism (dated by TCRdb to between 2018 and 2020). Study-wide context: Peripheral blood was collected at initial diagnosis, prior to any treatment. The 100 discovery patients were randomly split 7:3 into training and test sets. In total, 135 blood samples were TCR-sequenced: approximately 42 ophthalmopathy, some 75 hyperthyroidism and approximately 17 hyperthyroidism-to-ophthalmopathy patients. To explore V-J signatures that separate ophthalmopathy from hyperthyroidism, a discovery set of more than 95 patients was enrolled, consisting of 40 to 45 with ophthalmopathy and roughly 59 with stable hyperthyroidism. Following sampling, methimazole starting at 30 mg daily was administered to hyperthyroidism patients, and high-dose intravenous methylprednisolone was administered to ophthalmopathy patients. The study used signatures of the TCR beta repertoire to tell Graves' ophthalmopathy apart from Graves' hyperthyroidism and to predict which patients would progress to ophthalmopathy. T-cell repertoires of thyroid tissue and blood were compared in 5 or 6 hyperthyroidism patients. For independent validation, a separate cohort was made up of approximately 19 hyperthyroidism patients plus 17 patients who later progressed from hyperthyroidism to ophthalmopathy.

For repertoire sequencing, the TCR beta CDR3 regions were amplified from RNA transcripts. HTBI primers and the Qiagen OneStep RT-PCR kit were used in a first-round RT-PCR, which was followed by a second-round multiplex PCR, size selection and purification. Libraries were sequenced on an Illumina HiSeq2000 using paired-end 100 bp reads. Under the source paper's analysis protocol: SOAPnuke was used to process the reads, throwing out any read that had adapters, had uncalled bases, had a mean Phred below 15, or lacked an exact constant-primer or identifier match. COPE v1.2.5 was used to merge high-quality paired reads. Each unique nucleotide sequence was defined as a clonotype, and clonotypes were aligned to IMGT TRB V, D and J references with MiTCR v1.1. The analysis was limited to V-J combinations with a frequency above 0.0001, which together covered roughly 99% of repertoires. For each V-J combination, a TCR clonal expansion and chaos score was defined as F50 clonal expansion divided by the chaos observed in the TCRdist matrix. Welch's t-statistics and random forest were used to reduce features to 10 to 15 V-J combinations, which were fed into a naive Bayes classifier. The Morisita-Horn index was used to measure how similar the thyroid and blood repertoires were. TCRdb reprocessed the public reads (quality trimming at Q25 with fastp, clone calling with MiXCR) and kept in-frame beta chains. Records with the same CDR3 protein are collapsed into one entry carrying the most frequent genes and DNA. The V and J calls were determined by TCRdb, not by the authors. This sample is represented by 150,000 to 200,000 distinct CDR3 sequences; 35% to 45% of them were singletons. The top ten clonotypes cover roughly 9% of the sample.

Ophthalmopathy patients were characterized by moderately to severely active disease, a Clinical Activity Score of at least 3, a NOSPECS grade of at least 4, and a disease duration under 3 months. Patients were excluded if they had other autoimmune diseases, uncontrolled infections, pregnancy or lactation. Clinical symptoms, serum thyroxine, TRAb, thyroid ultrasound and orbital computed tomography formed the basis of the diagnosis. PBMCs were isolated from more than 8 ml of fresh peripheral blood by Ficoll-Paque density gradient centrifugation. Total RNA was extracted with Trizol reagent and quality-checked on an Agilent 2100 Bioanalyzer. Study-wide findings and limitations: Sample size was not predetermined statistically, and investigators were not blinded to group allocation. In validation, the model predicted ophthalmopathy progression with 55% to 71% sensitivity and roughly 72% specificity; some twelve predicted patients were CT-confirmed with GO in a median of about 6.2 months. Most of the expanded thyroid clonotypes with a frequency above 0.001 were also detected in blood, and it was suggested that the thyroid immune response may be reflected by blood repertoires. The 13-signature model separated ophthalmopathy from stable hyperthyroidism with roughly 90% sensitivity and 81.08% specificity in cross-validation, and 80%/75% in the test set.

Deletion took 7 bases off V and 0 bases off J, with a span of 15 bases between the germline ends. From its cysteine to its phenylalanine, the CDR3 spans 15 amino acids. The retained sequence is limited to the CDR3, 45 bases, with the frame set at the first base. For CDR1 and CDR2, the germline V gene lists SNHLY and FYNNEI. This clonotype was found a few times. The antigen this receptor binds is unknown. Base qualities are not at hand, and no much larger clone is one base apart. In this chain, TRBV2 is recombined with TRBJ1-1; too little of a D gene remains to name it. This TCR came from a young man with Graves' ophthalmopathy. Donor details come from another sample of the same person, matched by shared clones. The source material was peripheral blood. The DNA sequence is as follows: TGTGCCAGCACCCTGGACGGTCTCATGAACACTGAAGCTTTCTTT. The encoded protein is CASTLDGLMNTEAFF.